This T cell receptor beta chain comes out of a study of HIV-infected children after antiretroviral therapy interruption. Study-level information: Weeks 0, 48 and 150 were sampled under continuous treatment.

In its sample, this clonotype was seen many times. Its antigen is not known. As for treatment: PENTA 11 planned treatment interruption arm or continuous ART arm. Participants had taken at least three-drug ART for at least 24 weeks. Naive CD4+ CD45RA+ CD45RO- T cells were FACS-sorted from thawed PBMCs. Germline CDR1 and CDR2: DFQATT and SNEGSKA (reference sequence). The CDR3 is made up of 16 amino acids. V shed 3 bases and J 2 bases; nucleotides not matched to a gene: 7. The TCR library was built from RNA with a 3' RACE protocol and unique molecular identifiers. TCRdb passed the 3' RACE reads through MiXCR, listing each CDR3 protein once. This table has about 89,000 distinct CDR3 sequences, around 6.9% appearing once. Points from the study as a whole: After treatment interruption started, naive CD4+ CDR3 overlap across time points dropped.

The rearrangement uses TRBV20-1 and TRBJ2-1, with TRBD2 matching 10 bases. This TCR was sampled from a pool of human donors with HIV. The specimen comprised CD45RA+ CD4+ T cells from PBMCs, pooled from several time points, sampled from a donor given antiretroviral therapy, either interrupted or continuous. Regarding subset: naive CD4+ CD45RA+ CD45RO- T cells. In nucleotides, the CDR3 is TGCAGTGCTAGGGACGGTGGACTAGCGGCCTACAATGAGCAGTTCTTC. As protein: CSARDGGLAAYNEQFF.